The clone carrying this T cell receptor (beta chain) was counted ten times or more. From RNA transcripts, TCR beta CDR3 regions were amplified. Carried out on the TCR CDR3, a first-round RT-PCR used the HTBI primer set. TCRdb re-derived calls from the multiplex PCR reads in MiXCR, one entry per CDR3 protein. Among over 550,000 distinct CDR3 sequences listed, 16% were seen once. This record comes from a study of T cells in Graves' hyperthyroidism and ophthalmopathy. V was shortened by 4 bases and J by 3 bases, with 7 bases between the two germline ends. Germline V gene lookup returns CDR1 SNHLY and CDR2 FYNNEI. The length of the CDR3 is 14 residues.

The sequenced material came from blood. This clonotype was obtained from a young woman with Graves' hyperthyroidism. The chain combines TRBV2 with TRBJ2-6, with D uncertain. The CDR3 DNA sequence: TGTGCCAGCAGTGCTGGGGTTGGGGCCAACGTCCTGACTTTC. Translation gives CASSAGVGANVLTF.